The clone carrying this T cell receptor beta chain is a singleton in its sample. Its target is not known. The primer mix had 60 Vbeta and 13 Jbeta primers. Here immunoSEQ multiplex PCR was the method, and the copy in TCRdb shows in-frame clones only, minus some. Of 100,000 to 140,000 clones listed, approximately 74% are singletons. CDR3 length: 15 amino acids. V was cut by 6 bases and J by 5 bases, with 17 bases left in between. Germline CDR1 is SGHNT and CDR2 is YYREEE (reference sequence). The source of the sample is a study of cytomegalovirus exposure and HLA in healthy donors. Study summary: Researchers found that under 90% of around 400 genotyped donors fell within the Caucasian-associated ancestry cluster.

Findings of the study overall: Within a later analysis, the majority of CMV-associated TCR beta chains appeared HLA-restricted. The authors later found TCR association rates varying by HLA locus, with DRB1 most and HLA-C fewest.

The J gene is TRBJ2-2, the V gene TRBV5-4; D is perhaps TRBD1 (5 bases). This TCR came from a woman aged 35 to 49 in good health and CMV-seropositive. The source material was PBMCs. This chain's CDR3 is CASTLDGRETGELFF. Written as DNA, the CDR3 is TGTGCCAGCACCCTGGACGGCAGGGAAACCGGGGAGCTGTTTTTT.